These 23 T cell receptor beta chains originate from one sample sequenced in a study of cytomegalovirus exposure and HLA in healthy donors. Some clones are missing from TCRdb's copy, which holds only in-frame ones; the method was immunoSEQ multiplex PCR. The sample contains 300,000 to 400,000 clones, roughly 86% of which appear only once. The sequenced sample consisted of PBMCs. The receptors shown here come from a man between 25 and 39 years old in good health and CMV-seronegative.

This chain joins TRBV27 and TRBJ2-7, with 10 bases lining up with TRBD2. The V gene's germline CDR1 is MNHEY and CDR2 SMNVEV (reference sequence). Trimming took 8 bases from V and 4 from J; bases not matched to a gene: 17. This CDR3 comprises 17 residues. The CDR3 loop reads CASGWGTSDSFPYEQYF. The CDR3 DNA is TGTGCCAGCGGCTGGGGGACTAGCGATAGTTTTCCTTACGAGCAGTACTTC.

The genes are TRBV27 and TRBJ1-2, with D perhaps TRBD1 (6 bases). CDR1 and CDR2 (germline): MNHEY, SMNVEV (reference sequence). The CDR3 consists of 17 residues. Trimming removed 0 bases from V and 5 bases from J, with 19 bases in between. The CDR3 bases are TGTGCCAGCAGTTTATCCCCCAGAAGCGGGACACAGTATGGCTACACCTTC. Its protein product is CASSLSPRSGTQYGYTF.

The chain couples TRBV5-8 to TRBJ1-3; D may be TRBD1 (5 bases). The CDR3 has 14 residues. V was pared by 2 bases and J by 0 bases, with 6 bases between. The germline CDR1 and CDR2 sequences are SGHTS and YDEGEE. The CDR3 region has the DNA TGTGCCAGCAGCTTCGGGGGCTCTGGAAACACCATATATTTT. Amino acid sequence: CASSFGGSGNTIYF.

The CDR3, as DNA: TGTGCCAGTAGTATAGCCGCTATTGCAGGGGAGACCCAGTACTTC. Its translation: CASSIAAIAGETQYF. This chain joins TRBV19 and TRBJ2-5; D is possibly TRBD1 (5 bases). V was clipped by 1 base and J by 5 bases, with 14 bases between them. Germline V gene lookup returns CDR1 LNHDA and CDR2 SQIVND (reference sequence). The CDR3 sequence is 15 residues long. Full variable domain (missing parts from reference TRBV19 and TRBJ2-5): DGGITQSPKYLFRKEGQNVTLSCEQNLNHDAMYWYRQDPGQGLRLIYYSQIVNDFQKGDIAEGYSVSREKKESFPLTVTSAQKNPTAFYLCASSIAAIAGETQYFGPGTRLLVL.

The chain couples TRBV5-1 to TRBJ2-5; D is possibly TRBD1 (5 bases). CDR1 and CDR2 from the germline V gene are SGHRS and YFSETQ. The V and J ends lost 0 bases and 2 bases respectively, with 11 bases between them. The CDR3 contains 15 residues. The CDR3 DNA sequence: TGCGCCAGCAGCTTGGGGGGCGGCCCACAAGAGACCCAGTACTTC. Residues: CASSLGGGPQETQYF.

This chain's CDR3 is CASSSVADTQYF. The DNA of the CDR3 is TGTGCCAGCAGCTCGGTAGCAGATACGCAGTATTTT. The chain carries TRBV13 and TRBJ2-3; D remains unclear. Germline V gene data show CDR1 as PRHDT and CDR2 as FYEKMQ (reference sequence). The V gene lost 4 bases and the J gene lost 4 bases, with 6 bases spanning the gap. The length of the CDR3 is 12 residues.

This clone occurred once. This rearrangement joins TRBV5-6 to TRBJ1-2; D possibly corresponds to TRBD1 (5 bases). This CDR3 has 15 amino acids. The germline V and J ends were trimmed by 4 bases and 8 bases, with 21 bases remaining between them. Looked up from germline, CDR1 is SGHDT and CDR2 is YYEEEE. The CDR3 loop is CASSRWGREVDGYTF. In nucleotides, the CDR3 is TGTGCCAGCAGCCGCTGGGGCAGGGAGGTCGACGGCTACACCTTC.

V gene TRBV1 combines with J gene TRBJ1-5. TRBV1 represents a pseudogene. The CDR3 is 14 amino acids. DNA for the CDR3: TGCACCAGCAGCCAAGCCGGGACTCATCAGCCCCAGCATTTT. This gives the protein CTSSQAGTHQPQHF.

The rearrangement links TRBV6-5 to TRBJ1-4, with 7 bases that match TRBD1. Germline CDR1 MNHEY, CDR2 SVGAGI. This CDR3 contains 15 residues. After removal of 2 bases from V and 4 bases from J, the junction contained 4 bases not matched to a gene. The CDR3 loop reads CASSYSTGVNEKLFF. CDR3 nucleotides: TGTGCCAGCAGTTACAGCACAGGGGTTAATGAAAAACTGTTTTTT.

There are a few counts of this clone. Written as DNA, the CDR3 is TGTGCCAGCAGCACATACCTCGGACTGTCAGTTCCCCTCCACTTT. It translates to CASSTYLGLSVPLHF. The chain carries TRBV11-1 and TRBJ1-6, with no clear D. Germline CDR1 SGHAT, CDR2 FQDESV (reference sequence). The CDR3 is made up of 15 amino acids. V dropped 5 bases and J dropped 13 bases, with 21 bases sitting between them.

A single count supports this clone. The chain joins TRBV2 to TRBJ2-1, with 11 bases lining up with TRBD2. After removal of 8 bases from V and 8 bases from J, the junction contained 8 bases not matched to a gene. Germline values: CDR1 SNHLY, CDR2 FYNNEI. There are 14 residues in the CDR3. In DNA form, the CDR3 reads TGTGCCAGCGTTAGCGGGGGGGGCGTAGATGAGCAGTTCTTC. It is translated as CASVSGGGVDEQFF.

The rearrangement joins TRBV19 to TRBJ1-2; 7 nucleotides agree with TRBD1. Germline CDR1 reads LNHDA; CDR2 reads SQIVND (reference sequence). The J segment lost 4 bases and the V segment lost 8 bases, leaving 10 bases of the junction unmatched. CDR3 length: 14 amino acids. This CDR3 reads CASQQWTGIYGYTF. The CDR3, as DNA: TGTGCCAGTCAGCAATGGACAGGTATCTATGGCTACACCTTC. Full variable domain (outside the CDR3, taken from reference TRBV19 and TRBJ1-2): DGGITQSPKYLFRKEGQNVTLSCEQNLNHDAMYWYRQDPGQGLRLIYYSQIVNDFQKGDIAEGYSVSREKKESFPLTVTSAQKNPTAFYLCASQQWTGIYGYTFGSGTRLTVV.

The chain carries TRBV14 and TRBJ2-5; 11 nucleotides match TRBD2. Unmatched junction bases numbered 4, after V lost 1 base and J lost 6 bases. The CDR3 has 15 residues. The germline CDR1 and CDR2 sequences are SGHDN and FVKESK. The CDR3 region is CASSQVTSGGKTQYF. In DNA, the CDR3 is TGTGCCAGCAGCCAAGTTACTAGCGGGGGAAAGACCCAGTACTTC.

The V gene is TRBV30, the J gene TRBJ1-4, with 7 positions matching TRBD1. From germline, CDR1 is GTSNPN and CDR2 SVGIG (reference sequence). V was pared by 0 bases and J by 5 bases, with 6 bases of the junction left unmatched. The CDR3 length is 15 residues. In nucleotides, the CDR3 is TGTGCCTGGAGTGTAAGACAGGGTTCAAATGAAAAACTGTTTTTT. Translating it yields CAWSVRQGSNEKLFF.

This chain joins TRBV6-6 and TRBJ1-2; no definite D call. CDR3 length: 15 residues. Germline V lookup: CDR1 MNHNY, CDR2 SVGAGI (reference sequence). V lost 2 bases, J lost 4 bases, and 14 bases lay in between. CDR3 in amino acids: CASSYVSEKLYGYTF. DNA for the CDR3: TGTGCCAGCAGTTACGTCTCGGAGAAGCTCTATGGCTACACCTTC.

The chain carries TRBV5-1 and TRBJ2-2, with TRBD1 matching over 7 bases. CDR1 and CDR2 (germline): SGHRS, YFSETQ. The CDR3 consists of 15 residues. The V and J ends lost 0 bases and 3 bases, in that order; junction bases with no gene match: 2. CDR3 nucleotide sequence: TGCGCCAGCAGCTTGGAACAGGGGTACACCGGGGAGCTGTTTTTT. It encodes CASSLEQGYTGELFF.

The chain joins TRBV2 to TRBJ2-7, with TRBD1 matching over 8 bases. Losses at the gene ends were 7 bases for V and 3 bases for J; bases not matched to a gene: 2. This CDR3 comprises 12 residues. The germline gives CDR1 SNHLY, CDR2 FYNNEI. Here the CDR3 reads CASKGQDYEQYF. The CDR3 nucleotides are TGTGCCAGCAAGGGACAGGACTACGAGCAGTACTTC.

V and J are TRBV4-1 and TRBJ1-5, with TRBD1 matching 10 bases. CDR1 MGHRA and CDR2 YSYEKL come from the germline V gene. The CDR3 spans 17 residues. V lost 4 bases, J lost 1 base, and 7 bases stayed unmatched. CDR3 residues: CASSPWTGGISNQPQHF. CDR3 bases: TGCGCCAGCAGCCCTTGGACAGGGGGAATAAGCAATCAGCCCCAGCATTTT.

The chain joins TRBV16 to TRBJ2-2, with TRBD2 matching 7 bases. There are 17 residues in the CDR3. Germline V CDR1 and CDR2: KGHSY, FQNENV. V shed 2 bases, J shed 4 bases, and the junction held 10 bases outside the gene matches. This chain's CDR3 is CASSQKAGIGGTGELFF. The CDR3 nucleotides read TGTGCCAGCAGCCAAAAAGCGGGGATTGGTGGCACCGGGGAGCTGTTTTTT.

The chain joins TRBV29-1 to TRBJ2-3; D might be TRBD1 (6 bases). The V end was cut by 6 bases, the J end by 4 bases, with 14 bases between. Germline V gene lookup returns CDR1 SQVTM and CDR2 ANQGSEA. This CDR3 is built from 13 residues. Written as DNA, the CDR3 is TGCAGCGTCCGGGACATCGGTCCAGATACGCAGTATTTT. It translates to CSVRDIGPDTQYF.

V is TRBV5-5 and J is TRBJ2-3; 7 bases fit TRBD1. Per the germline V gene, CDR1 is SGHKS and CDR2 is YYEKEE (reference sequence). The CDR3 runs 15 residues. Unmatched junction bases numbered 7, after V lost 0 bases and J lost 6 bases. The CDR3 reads CASSLGQGVSDTQYF. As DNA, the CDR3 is TGTGCCAGCAGCTTGGGGCAGGGGGTGAGCGATACGCAGTATTTT.

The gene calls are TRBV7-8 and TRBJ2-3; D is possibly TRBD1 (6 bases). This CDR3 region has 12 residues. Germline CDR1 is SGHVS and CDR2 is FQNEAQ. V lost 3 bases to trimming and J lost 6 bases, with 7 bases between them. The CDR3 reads CASSFQGDTQYF. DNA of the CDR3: TGTGCCAGCAGCTTCCAGGGGGATACGCAGTATTTT.

CDR3 coding DNA: TGTGCCAGCAGGACCGGGGGTGGTATCACTGAAGCTTTCTTT. This codes for CASRTGGGITEAFF. This chain uses TRBV2 with TRBJ1-1; weak D call: TRBD1 (5 bases). CDR3 size: 14 residues. With 6 bases removed from V and 4 bases from J, the gap between germline ends came to 15 bases. Germline lookup yields CDR1 SNHLY and CDR2 FYNNEI. Drawing the rest from reference TRBV2 and TRBJ1-1, the complete variable domain is EPEVTQTPSHQVTQMGQEVILRCVPISNHLYFYWYRQILGQKVEFLVSFYNNEISEKSEIFDDQFSVERPDGSNFTLKIRSTKLEDSAMYFCASRTGGGITEAFFGQGTRLTVV.